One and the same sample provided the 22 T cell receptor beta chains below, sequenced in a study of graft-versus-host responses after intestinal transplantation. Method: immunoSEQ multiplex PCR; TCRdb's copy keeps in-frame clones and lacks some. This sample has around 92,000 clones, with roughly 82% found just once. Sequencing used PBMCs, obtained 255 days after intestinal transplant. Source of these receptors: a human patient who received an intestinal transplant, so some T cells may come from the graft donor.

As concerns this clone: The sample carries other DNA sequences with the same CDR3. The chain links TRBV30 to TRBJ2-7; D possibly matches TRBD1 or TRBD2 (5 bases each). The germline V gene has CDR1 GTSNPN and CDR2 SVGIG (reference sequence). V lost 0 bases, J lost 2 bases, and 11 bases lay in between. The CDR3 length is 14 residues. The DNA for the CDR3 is TGTGCCTGGAGTGTGCTTCAGGGAGCCTACGAGCAGTACTTC. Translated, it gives CAWSVLQGAYEQYF.

DNA for the CDR3: TGTGCCAGCAGCCTGGAAGCGGGAGCCTACGAGCAGTACTTC. Its protein is CASSLEAGAYEQYF. The rearrangement links TRBV28 to TRBJ2-7; 8 bases are shared with TRBD2. This CDR3 region has 14 residues. Germline loops: CDR1 MDHEN, CDR2 SYDVKM. Trimming cost V 6 bases and J 2 bases; bases outside gene matches: 6.

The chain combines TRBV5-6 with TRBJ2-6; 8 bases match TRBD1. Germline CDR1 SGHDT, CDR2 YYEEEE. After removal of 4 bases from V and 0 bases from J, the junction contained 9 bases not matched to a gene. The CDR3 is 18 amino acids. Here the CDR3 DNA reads TGTGCCAGCAGCGGGGCCGGGACAGGAGCCTCTGGGGCCAACGTCCTGACTTTC. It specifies CASSGAGTGASGANVLTF.

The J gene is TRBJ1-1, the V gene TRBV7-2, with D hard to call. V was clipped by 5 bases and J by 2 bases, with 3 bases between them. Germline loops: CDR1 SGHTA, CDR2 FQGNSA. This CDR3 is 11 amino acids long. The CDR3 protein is CASSKNTEAFF. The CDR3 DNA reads TGTGCCAGCAGCAAAAACACTGAAGCTTTCTTT.

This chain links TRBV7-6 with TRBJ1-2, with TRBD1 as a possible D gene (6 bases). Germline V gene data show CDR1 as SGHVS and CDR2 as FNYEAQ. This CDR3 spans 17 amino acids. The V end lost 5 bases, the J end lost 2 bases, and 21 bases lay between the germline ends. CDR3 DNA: TGTGCCAGCAGCCCAACCCACGGGGGGGGGCCGAACTATGGCTACACCTTC. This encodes CASSPTHGGGPNYGYTF.

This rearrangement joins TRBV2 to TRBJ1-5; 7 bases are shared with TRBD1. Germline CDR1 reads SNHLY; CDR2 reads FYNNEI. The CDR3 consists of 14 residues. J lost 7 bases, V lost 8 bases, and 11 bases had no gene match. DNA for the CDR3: TGTGCCAGCCGCCCCGAAGGGGGCCGGCAGCCCCAGCATTTT. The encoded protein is CASRPEGGRQPQHF.

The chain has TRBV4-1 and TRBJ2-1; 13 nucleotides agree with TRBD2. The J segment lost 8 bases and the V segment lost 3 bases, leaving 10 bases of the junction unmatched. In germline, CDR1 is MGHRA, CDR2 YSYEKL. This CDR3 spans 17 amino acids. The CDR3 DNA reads TGCGCCAGCAGCCAGGGACTAGCGGGGAGACTTAGAGATGAGCAGTTCTTC. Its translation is CASSQGLAGRLRDEQFF.

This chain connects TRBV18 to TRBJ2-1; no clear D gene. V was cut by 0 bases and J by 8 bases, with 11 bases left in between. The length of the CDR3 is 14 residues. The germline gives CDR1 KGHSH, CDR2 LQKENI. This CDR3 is CASSPPPSSDEQFF. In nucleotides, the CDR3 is TGTGCCAGCTCACCACCGCCGAGCTCGGATGAGCAGTTCTTC.

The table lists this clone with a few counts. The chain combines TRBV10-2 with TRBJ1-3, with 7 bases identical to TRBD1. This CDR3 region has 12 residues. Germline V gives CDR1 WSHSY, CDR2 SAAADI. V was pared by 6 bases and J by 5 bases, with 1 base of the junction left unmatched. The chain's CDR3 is CASRGQRNTIYF. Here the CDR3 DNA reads TGCGCCAGCAGGGGACAGAGAAACACCATATATTTT.

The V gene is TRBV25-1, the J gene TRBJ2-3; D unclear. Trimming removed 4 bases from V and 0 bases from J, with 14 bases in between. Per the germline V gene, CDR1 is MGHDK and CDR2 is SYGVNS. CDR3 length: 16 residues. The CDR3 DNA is TGTGCCAGCAGTGCGCTTACAGCTCCTAGCACAGATACGCAGTATTTT. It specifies CASSALTAPSTDTQYF. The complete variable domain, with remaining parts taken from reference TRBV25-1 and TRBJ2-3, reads EADIYQTPRYLVIGTGKKITLECSQTMGHDKMYWYQQDPGMELHLIHYSYGVNSTEKGDLSSESTVSRIRTEHFPLTLESARPSHTSQYLCASSALTAPSTDTQYFGPGTRLTVL.

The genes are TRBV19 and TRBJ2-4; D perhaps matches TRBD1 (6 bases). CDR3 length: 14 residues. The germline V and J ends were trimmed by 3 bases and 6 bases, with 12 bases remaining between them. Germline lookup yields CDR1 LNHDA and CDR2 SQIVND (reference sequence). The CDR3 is CASSILDRLNIQYF. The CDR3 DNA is TGTGCCAGTAGTATTCTGGACAGATTAAACATTCAGTACTTC.

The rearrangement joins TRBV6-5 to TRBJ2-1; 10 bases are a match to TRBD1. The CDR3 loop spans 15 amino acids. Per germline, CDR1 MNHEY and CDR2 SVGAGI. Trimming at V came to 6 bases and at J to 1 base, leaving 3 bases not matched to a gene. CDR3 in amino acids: CASRWGQGSYNEQFF. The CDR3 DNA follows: TGTGCCAGCAGATGGGGACAGGGGTCCTACAATGAGCAGTTCTTC.

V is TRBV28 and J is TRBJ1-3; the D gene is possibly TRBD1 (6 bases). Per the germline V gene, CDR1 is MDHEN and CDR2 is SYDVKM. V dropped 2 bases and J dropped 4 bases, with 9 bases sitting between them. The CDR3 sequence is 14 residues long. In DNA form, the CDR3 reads TGTGCCAGCAGTTTAGTGCAGGGGGGAAACACCATATATTTT. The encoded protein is CASSLVQGGNTIYF.

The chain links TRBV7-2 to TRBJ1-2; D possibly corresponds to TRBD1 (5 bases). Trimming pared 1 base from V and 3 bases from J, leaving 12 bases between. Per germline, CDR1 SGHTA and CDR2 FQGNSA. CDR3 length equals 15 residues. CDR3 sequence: CASSLVGGRDYGYTF. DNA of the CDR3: TGTGCCAGCAGCTTAGTTGGGGGTCGGGACTATGGCTACACCTTC.

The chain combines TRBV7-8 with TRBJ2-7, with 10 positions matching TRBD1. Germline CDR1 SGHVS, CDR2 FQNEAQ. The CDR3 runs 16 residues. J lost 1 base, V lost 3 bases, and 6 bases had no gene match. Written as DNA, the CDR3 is TGTGCCAGCAGCTTCTCCCGGGACAGGGGATCCTACGAGCAGTACGTC. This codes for CASSFSRDRGSYEQYV.

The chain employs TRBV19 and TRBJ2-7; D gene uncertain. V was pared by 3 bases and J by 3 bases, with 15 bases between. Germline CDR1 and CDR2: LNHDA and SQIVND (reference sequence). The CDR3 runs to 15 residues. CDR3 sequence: CASSIGIKPSYEQYF. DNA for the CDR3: TGTGCCAGTAGTATCGGAATCAAACCCAGCTACGAGCAGTACTTC. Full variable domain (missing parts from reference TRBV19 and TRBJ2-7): DGGITQSPKYLFRKEGQNVTLSCEQNLNHDAMYWYRQDPGQGLRLIYYSQIVNDFQKGDIAEGYSVSREKKESFPLTVTSAQKNPTAFYLCASSIGIKPSYEQYFGPGTRLTVT.

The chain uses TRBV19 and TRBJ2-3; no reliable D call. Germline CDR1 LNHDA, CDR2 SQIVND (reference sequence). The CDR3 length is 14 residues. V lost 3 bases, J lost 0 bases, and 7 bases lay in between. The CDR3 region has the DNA TGTGCCAGTAGTATCGGCCCTAGCACAGATACGCAGTATTTT. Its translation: CASSIGPSTDTQYF.

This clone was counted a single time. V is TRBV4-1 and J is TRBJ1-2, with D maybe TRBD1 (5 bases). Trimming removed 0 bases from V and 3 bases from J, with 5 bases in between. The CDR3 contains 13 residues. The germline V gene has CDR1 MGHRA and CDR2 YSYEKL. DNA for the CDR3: TGCGCCAGCAGCCAAGACAGGGACTATGGCTACACCTTC. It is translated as CASSQDRDYGYTF.

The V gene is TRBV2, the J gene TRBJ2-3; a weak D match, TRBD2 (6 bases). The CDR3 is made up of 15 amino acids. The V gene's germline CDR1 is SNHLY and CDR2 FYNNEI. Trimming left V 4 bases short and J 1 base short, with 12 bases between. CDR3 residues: CASSVLAVGTDTQYF. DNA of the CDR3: TGTGCCAGCAGTGTACTAGCTGTGGGCACAGATACGCAGTATTTT.

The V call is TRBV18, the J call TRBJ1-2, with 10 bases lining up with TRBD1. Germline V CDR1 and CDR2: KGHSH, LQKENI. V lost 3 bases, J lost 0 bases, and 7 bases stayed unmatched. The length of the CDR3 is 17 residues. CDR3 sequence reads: CASSPIPGQGTNYGYTF. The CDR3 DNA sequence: TGTGCCAGCTCACCTATACCGGGACAGGGGACTAACTATGGCTACACCTTC.

In DNA, the CDR3 is TGTGCCAGCGGGACAGGGACCACCGGGGAGCTGTTTTTT. Protein product: CASGTGTTGELFF. The chain couples TRBV28 to TRBJ2-2, with TRBD1 matching 9 bases. There are 13 residues in the CDR3. The trim removed 8 bases at V and 4 bases at J, leaving 2 bases unmatched. Germline values: CDR1 MDHEN, CDR2 SYDVKM.

The CDR3 spells CASSESGSRQETQYF. Written as DNA, the CDR3 is TGTGCCAGCAGCGAGAGCGGGAGTAGACAAGAGACCCAGTACTTC. The chain uses TRBV5-4 and TRBJ2-5; 8 positions agree with TRBD2. Per the germline V gene, CDR1 is SGHNT and CDR2 is YYREEE (reference sequence). This CDR3 contains 15 residues. V shed 4 bases, J shed 2 bases, and the junction held 7 bases outside the gene matches. Based on the CDR3 plus reference TRBV5-4 and TRBJ2-5, the full variable domain is ETGVTQSPTHLIKTRGQQVTLRCSSQSGHNTVSWYQQALGQGPQFIFQYYREEENGRGNFPPRFSGLQFPNYSSELNVNALELDDSALYLCASSESGSRQETQYFGPGTRLLVL.